The 3 T cell receptor beta chains presented below share a single source sample, sequenced in a study of blood T cells in healthy people across ages. With a J-beta primer mix and a sample-barcoded 5' primer, a second PCR ran about 7 to 11 cycles. TCRdb recomputed calls from the 5' RACE reads with MiXCR, one row per CDR3 protein. The sample has 550,000 to 600,000 distinct CDR3 sequences, roughly 48% seen once. The sequencing input was blood. All receptors derive from a man older than 75 in good health.

In this sample, this clonotype turned up a few times. The CDR3 DNA follows: TGTGCCAGCAGTTCCGGGACAGGGGTGACTAATCAGCCCCAGCATTTT. Its translation: CASSSGTGVTNQPQHF. The chain recombines TRBV27 with TRBJ1-5; 10 bases match TRBD1. CDR1 is MNHEY and CDR2 is SMNVEV in the germline V gene (reference sequence). This CDR3 spans 16 amino acids. The trim removed 4 bases at V and 4 bases at J, leaving 7 bases unmatched.

This clonotype was seen a handful of times. The chain carries TRBV2 and TRBJ2-7; D is uncertain. Trimming shortened V by 6 bases and J by 6 bases, and 12 bases separated the two germline ends. The CDR3 length is 12 residues. Germline loops: CDR1 SNHLY, CDR2 FYNNEI. The CDR3 protein is CASRMDDAEQYF. Written as DNA, the CDR3 is TGTGCCAGCAGGATGGACGACGCCGAGCAGTACTTC.

This clonotype was seen a few times. V and J are TRBV7-2 and TRBJ1-2; TRBD1 matches 8 bases. The CDR3 is made up of 16 amino acids. Germline V gene data show CDR1 as SGHTA and CDR2 as FQGNSA. Trimming at V came to 1 base and at J to 4 bases, leaving 8 bases not matched to a gene. In nucleotides, the CDR3 is TGTGCCAGCAGCTTAGTCGTGGGACAGGACTTCTATGGCTACACCTTC. It specifies CASSLVVGQDFYGYTF.